The next 27 T cell receptor beta chains were all read from a single sample in a study of T cell responses to AZD1222 COVID-19 vaccine. The assay was immunoSEQ multiplex PCR, and TCRdb's table has in-frame clones only and misses some. The sample records 90,000 to 120,000 clones, over 80% being singletons. The sample in question was peripheral blood, obtained 28 days after the second AZD1222 dose. These receptors came from an adult who received the AZD1222 COVID-19 vaccine.

The V call is TRBV11-3, the J call TRBJ2-1; no reliable D call. The CDR3 length is 14 residues. The germline V and J ends were trimmed by 0 bases and 9 bases, with 12 bases remaining between them. In germline, CDR1 is SGHNT, CDR2 YENEEA. CDR3 sequence (DNA): TGTGCCAGCAGCTTAGATGAGAAAGGGCCTGAGCAGTTCTTC. Protein: CASSLDEKGPEQFF.

The chain links TRBV13 to TRBJ1-3, with D unclear. The CDR3 loop spans 14 amino acids. CDR1 is PRHDT, CDR2 FYEKMQ, per germline (reference sequence). V was pared by 6 bases and J by 4 bases, with 13 bases between. CDR3 bases: TGTGCCAGCAGTCCCAGCCTCGCGGGAAACACCATATATTTT. It yields the protein CASSPSLAGNTIYF.

V gene TRBV6-4 combines with J gene TRBJ1-6; D gene uncertain. Germline lookup yields CDR1 MRHNA and CDR2 SNTAGT. Trimming took off 6 bases at V and 2 bases at J, with 14 bases between the two ends. This CDR3 comprises 16 residues. CDR3 amino acids: CASREGPGAYNSPLHF. In DNA form, the CDR3 reads TGTGCCAGCAGAGAAGGGCCGGGAGCCTATAATTCACCCCTCCACTTT.

V gene TRBV27 combines with J gene TRBJ1-4, with 10 bases identical to TRBD1. The CDR3 consists of 18 residues. Germline V gives CDR1 MNHEY, CDR2 SMNVEV (reference sequence). V trimming: 0 bases; J trimming: 4 bases; junction bases outside the gene matches: 8. CDR3 region: CASSLSTPGTGVNEKLFF. CDR3 bases: TGTGCCAGCAGTTTATCGACCCCCGGGACAGGGGTTAATGAAAAACTGTTTTTT.

The rearrangement uses TRBV28 and TRBJ2-5; tentatively, D is TRBD2 (5 bases). V was shortened by 1 base and J by 5 bases, with 14 bases between the two germline ends. CDR1 is MDHEN and CDR2 is SYDVKM in the germline V gene. The CDR3 totals 15 residues. The CDR3 is CASSLLAPTGETQYF. The DNA of the CDR3 is TGTGCCAGCAGTTTATTAGCGCCCACCGGGGAGACCCAGTACTTC. The full variable domain, rest sourced from reference TRBV28 and TRBJ2-5, is DVKVTQSSRYLVKRTGEKVFLECVQDMDHENMFWYRQDPGLGLRLIYFSYDVKMKEKGDIPEGYSVSREKKERFSLILESASTNQTSMYLCASSLLAPTGETQYFGPGTRLLVL.

This rearrangement joins TRBV6-1 to TRBJ2-7, with D hard to call. Germline V CDR1 and CDR2: MNHNS, SASEGT. The CDR3 spans 13 residues. V lost 3 bases and J 1 base, leaving 7 bases between the germline ends. The CDR3 coding sequence is TGTGCCAGCAGTGACAGCCTATCCTACGAGCAGTACTTC. Its protein is CASSDSLSYEQYF.

The rearrangement links TRBV4-1 to TRBJ1-1, with a weak D call TRBD1 (6 bases). V lost 1 base, J lost 5 bases, and 20 bases lay in between. Germline V CDR1 and CDR2: MGHRA, YSYEKL. The CDR3 sequence is 17 residues long. The CDR3 reads CASSQAALGGASTEAFF. The CDR3 DNA sequence: TGCGCCAGCAGCCAAGCAGCCTTGGGGGGCGCGAGTACTGAAGCTTTCTTT.

This chain uses TRBV30 with TRBJ2-7; D might be TRBD2 (7 bases). The length of the CDR3 is 15 residues. V shed 0 bases and J shed 4 bases, with 16 bases lying between them. Germline V CDR1 and CDR2: GTSNPN, SVGIG (reference sequence). The CDR3: CAWSVNREGGYEQYF. The DNA for the CDR3 is TGTGCCTGGAGTGTAAACAGGGAGGGTGGGTACGAGCAGTACTTC. Drawing the rest from reference TRBV30 and TRBJ2-7, the complete variable domain is SQTIHQWPATLVQPVGSPLSLECTVEGTSNPNLYWYRQAAGRGLQLLFYSVGIGQISSEVPQNLSASRPQDRQFILSSKKLLLSDSGFYLCAWSVNREGGYEQYFGPGTRLTVT.

The chain is built from TRBV5-1 and TRBJ2-2; 10 nucleotides align to TRBD2. V was clipped by 0 bases and J by 8 bases; unmatched bases: 7. This CDR3 has 16 amino acids. Germline V gives CDR1 SGHRS, CDR2 YFSETQ. This CDR3 reads CASSLGLAGVSGELFF. The CDR3 bases are TGCGCCAGCAGCTTGGGGCTAGCGGGAGTTTCGGGGGAGCTGTTTTTT.

This clone has at least ten counts. J is TRBJ1-6 and V is TRBV7-9, with 9 bases fitting TRBD1. CDR1 SEHNR and CDR2 FQNEAQ come from the germline V gene (reference sequence). This CDR3 comprises 15 residues. V trimming: 1 base; J trimming: 7 bases; junction bases outside the gene matches: 2. The chain's CDR3 is CASSLVGTGNSPLHF. The CDR3 region has the DNA TGTGCCAGCAGCTTAGTTGGGACAGGGAATTCACCCCTCCACTTT.

J is TRBJ2-2 and V is TRBV4-1; D might be TRBD2 (6 bases). The germline V gene encodes CDR1 MGHRA and CDR2 YSYEKL. This CDR3 has 15 residues. Trimming removed 0 bases at V and 6 bases at J, with 11 bases between. The CDR3 region is CASSQEGGGAGELFF. CDR3 nucleotides: TGCGCCAGCAGCCAAGAGGGCGGAGGGGCCGGGGAGCTGTTTTTT.

In its sample, this clone was seen once. This chain links TRBV19 with TRBJ2-6, with no clear D. CDR3 length equals 15 residues. Between the trimmed V and J ends, which lost 2 bases and 2 bases, there was a span of 7 bases. Germline CDR1 is LNHDA and CDR2 is SQIVND (reference sequence). DNA of the CDR3: TGTGCCAGTAGTATAAGCGCTGCTGGGGCCAACGTCCTGACTTTC. Translated, it gives CASSISAAGANVLTF.

The V and J genes are TRBV20-1 and TRBJ1-5; TRBD1 matches at 7 bases. Germline V gene sequence: CDR1 DFQATT, CDR2 SNEGSKA (reference sequence). The CDR3 sequence is 14 residues long. V lost 3 bases to trimming and J lost 7 bases; unmatched junction nucleotides: 9. CDR3: CSASSTGEWQPQHF. For the CDR3, the DNA is TGCAGTGCTAGTTCCACAGGGGAGTGGCAGCCCCAGCATTTT.

The CDR3 DNA sequence: TGTGCCAGCTCAGTACTAGCGGGCCAGAGTGAGCAGTTCTTC. This sequence encodes CASSVLAGQSEQFF. V gene TRBV18 combines with J gene TRBJ2-1, with 9 bases fitting TRBD2. The CDR3 has 14 amino acids. V lost 5 bases, J lost 9 bases, and 8 bases stayed unmatched. Germline V gives CDR1 KGHSH, CDR2 LQKENI.

The chain links TRBV10-1 to TRBJ1-1, with 7 bases lining up with TRBD1. V was clipped by 7 bases and J by 0 bases; unmatched bases: 8. From germline, CDR1 is WNHNN and CDR2 SYGVQD (reference sequence). The CDR3 extends over 15 amino acids. CDR3 DNA sequence: TGCGCCAGCAACCGGGACAGTGAAATGAACACTGAAGCTTTCTTT. Protein product: CASNRDSEMNTEAFF.

The CDR3 loop reads CASSESGRGPEAFF. In DNA, the CDR3 is TGTGCCAGCAGTGAAAGCGGGAGGGGACCTGAAGCTTTCTTT. The rearrangement links TRBV2 to TRBJ1-1, with a weak D call TRBD1 (5 bases). Trimming pared 2 bases from V and 6 bases from J, leaving 13 bases between. CDR1 is SNHLY, CDR2 FYNNEI, per germline. The CDR3 extends over 14 amino acids.

This clone has only a few counts. The chain combines TRBV6-1 with TRBJ1-1; TRBD1 might be the D (5 bases). The CDR3 totals 15 residues. Trimming left V 2 bases short and J 4 bases short, with 14 bases between. The germline V gene has CDR1 MNHNS and CDR2 SASEGT. CDR3: CASSEWGSGGTEAFF. CDR3 coding DNA: TGTGCCAGCAGTGAATGGGGGTCTGGGGGCACTGAAGCTTTCTTT.

This chain links TRBV28 with TRBJ2-3; 7 nucleotides align to TRBD2. Germline loops: CDR1 MDHEN, CDR2 SYDVKM. The CDR3 covers 16 residues. V lost 6 bases and J lost 6; bases outside the gene matches: 15. As DNA, the CDR3 is TGTGCCAGCAGGATCCCGACTAGCTCACCATCCGATACGCAGTATTTT. Encoded protein: CASRIPTSSPSDTQYF.

The genes are TRBV3-1 (or the pseudogene TRBV3-2) and TRBJ2-5; the D is unclear. The V end lost 3 bases, the J end lost 1 base, and 15 bases lay between the germline ends. The CDR3 is made up of 16 amino acids. CDR1 LGHDT and CDR2 YNNKEL come from the germline V gene (reference sequence). Written as DNA, the CDR3 is TGTGCCAGCAGCCATCCTGACATTTACCTCCAAGAGACCCAGTACTTC. The encoded protein is CASSHPDIYLQETQYF.

This chain uses TRBV30 with TRBJ1-1; D is unresolved. The CDR3 runs to 14 residues. The V gene lost 3 bases and the J gene lost 0 bases, with 11 bases spanning the gap. Germline-derived CDR1 and CDR2 are GTSNPN and SVGIG (reference sequence). CDR3 loop: CAWSPIMVNTEAFF. Written as DNA, the CDR3 is TGTGCCTGGAGCCCCATTATGGTGAACACTGAAGCTTTCTTT.

V gene TRBV6-5 combines with J gene TRBJ1-2; unclear D gene. Germline CDR1 MNHEY, CDR2 SVGAGI. The CDR3 contains 11 residues. The V and J ends lost 6 bases and 8 bases respectively, with 10 bases between them. In DNA form, the CDR3 reads TGTGCCAGCAGCATAGGAGGCGGCTACACCTTC. Encoded protein: CASSIGGGYTF.

The J gene is TRBJ1-3, the V gene TRBV25-1; 12 nucleotides match TRBD1. This CDR3 has 14 amino acids. The germline gives CDR1 MGHDK, CDR2 SYGVNS. J lost 7 bases, V lost 4 bases, and 2 bases had no gene match. CDR3 sequence: CASSAGTGGNTIYF. The CDR3 DNA reads as TGTGCCAGCAGTGCCGGGACAGGGGGCAACACCATATATTTT.

The DNA of the CDR3 is TGTGCCAGCAGCTCAGGACAGGGGCGATCACCCCTCCACTTT. Its protein is CASSSGQGRSPLHF. The chain employs TRBV3-1 (or the pseudogene TRBV3-2) and TRBJ1-6, with 9 bases identical to TRBD1. The CDR3 extends over 14 amino acids. Germline V lookup: CDR1 LGHDT, CDR2 YNNKEL (reference sequence). V gave up 5 bases and J gave up 10 bases; unmatched junction bases: 6.

This clone was detected a few times. The J gene is TRBJ1-4, the V gene TRBV7-2, with D unresolved. This CDR3 is built from 14 residues. The V and J ends lost 2 bases and 3 bases respectively, with 7 bases between them. Looked up from germline, CDR1 is SGHTA and CDR2 is FQGNSA. The CDR3 loop is CASSLNWSNEKLFF. In DNA, the CDR3 is TGTGCCAGCAGCTTAAATTGGTCTAATGAAAAACTGTTTTTT. The complete variable domain, with remaining parts taken from reference TRBV7-2 and TRBJ1-4, reads GAGVSQSPSNKVTEKGKDVELRCDPISGHTALYWYRQSLGQGLEFLIYFQGNSAPDKSGLPSDRFSAERTGGSVSTLTIQRTQQEDSAVYLCASSLNWSNEKLFFGSGTQLSVL.

This clone was recorded a few times. V gene TRBV10-2 combines with J gene TRBJ2-1, with D unclear. The CDR3 consists of 14 residues. The V gene's germline CDR1 is WSHSY and CDR2 SAAADI. V was clipped by 8 bases and J by 0 bases, with 11 bases between them. Here the CDR3 reads CASCLESSYNEQFF. The CDR3 DNA is TGCGCCAGCTGCCTGGAGAGCTCCTACAATGAGCAGTTCTTC.

This chain joins TRBV10-3 and TRBJ1-2; TRBD1 matches 7 bases. V shed 4 bases, J shed 2 bases, and the junction held 13 bases outside the gene matches. Germline lookup yields CDR1 ENHRY and CDR2 SYGVKD. This CDR3 region has 17 residues. The CDR3 here is CAISVAGRGSPNYGYTF. CDR3 DNA: TGTGCCATCAGTGTTGCCGGCAGGGGGTCTCCCAACTATGGCTACACCTTC.

V gene TRBV7-6 combines with J gene TRBJ2-3; TRBD2 aligns across 11 bases. CDR3 size: 18 residues. With V trimmed by 1 base and J by 6 bases, 12 bases remained unmatched. CDR1 is SGHVS and CDR2 is FNYEAQ in the germline V gene. The CDR3 here is CASSLVSSLAGVYDTQYF. The CDR3 region has the DNA TGTGCCAGCAGCTTAGTATCGTCACTAGCGGGAGTTTACGATACGCAGTATTTT.